This T cell receptor (beta chain) appears in the sequencing data of a study of shared clonotypes between healthy human individuals. Assay: immunoSEQ multiplex PCR; the TCRdb copy retains only in-frame clones and omits some. The sample has roughly 640,000 clones, under 80% seen once; the top ten hold approximately 1.8%. Findings and limits, study-wide: Non-shared clonotypes were found to have lower generation probabilities than the clonotypes that were shared by all four of the sorted-subset donors.

In regard to this clone: Its antigen is as yet unknown.

V gave up 8 bases and J gave up 2 bases; unmatched junction bases: 5. There are 14 residues in the CDR3. Germline CDR1 reads MDHEN; CDR2 reads SYDVKM. Sequencing was done on a sample of memory CD4+ T cells sorted from blood. Subset indicated: CD45RA-negative fraction. The gene calls are TRBV28 and TRBJ2-3; 9 bases match TRBD2. This receptor was obtained from a woman aged 25 to 39 in good health. CDR3 region: CASGAGGNTDTQYF. DNA for the CDR3: TGTGCCAGCGGGGCGGGAGGGAACACAGATACGCAGTATTTT. Full variable domain (missing parts from reference TRBV28 and TRBJ2-3): DVKVTQSSRYLVKRTGEKVFLECVQDMDHENMFWYRQDPGLGLRLIYFSYDVKMKEKGDIPEGYSVSREKKERFSLILESASTNQTSMYLCASGAGGNTDTQYFGPGTRLTVL.